The 11 T cell receptor beta chains reported below all come from one sample, sequenced in a study of blood T cell repertoires in COVID-19. TCRdb's copy holds only in-frame clones and misses some; the assay was immunoSEQ multiplex PCR. The table records fewer than 350,000 clones, roughly nine tenths of them present only once. Sequenced: PBMCs or T cells enriched from blood (not recorded which). These receptors were obtained from a woman between 40 and 55 years old who had recovered from COVID-19.

The rearrangement links TRBV11-2 to TRBJ2-7, with D maybe TRBD2 (7 bases). V lost 5 bases and J 4 bases, leaving 21 bases between the germline ends. The CDR3 spans 16 residues. The germline V gene has CDR1 SGHAT and CDR2 FQNNGV. The CDR3 nucleotides read TGTGCCAGCAGCCCTACTAGGGGGGGCGCCCCGTACGAGCAGTACTTC. This translates into CASSPTRGGAPYEQYF.

The sample holds one count of this clone. The chain combines TRBV5-1 with TRBJ2-5; weak D call: TRBD2 (8 bases). V lost 4 bases and J lost 2, with 21 bases in between. CDR1 is SGHRS and CDR2 is YFSETQ in the germline V gene. The length of the CDR3 is 17 residues. CDR3 in amino acids: CASSGGPGGGRQETQYF. CDR3 DNA: TGCGCCAGCAGCGGGGGCCCGGGAGGGGGCCGACAAGAGACCCAGTACTTC.

This clone appeared a few times. The chain links TRBV2 to TRBJ2-5, with D maybe TRBD1 (6 bases). Germline V CDR1 and CDR2: SNHLY, FYNNEI. The CDR3 totals 11 residues. Trimming removed 6 bases from V and 14 bases from J, with 16 bases in between. The CDR3 region is CASSPDRNPYF. DNA for the CDR3: TGTGCCAGCAGCCCCGACAGGAATCCCTACTTC.

The J gene is TRBJ2-7, the V gene TRBV20-1; D possibly corresponds to TRBD1 (5 bases). Germline V gene lookup returns CDR1 DFQATT and CDR2 SNEGSKA (reference sequence). The CDR3 extends over 11 amino acids. Trimming shortened V by 4 bases and J by 3 bases, and 7 bases separated the two germline ends. DNA of the CDR3: TGCAGTGCTATCGACAGCTACGAGCAGTACTTC. This sequence encodes CSAIDSYEQYF.

V and J are TRBV28 and TRBJ2-1, with D possibly matching TRBD1 (5 bases). The germline V gene has CDR1 MDHEN and CDR2 SYDVKM. The CDR3 covers 16 residues. V was cut by 5 bases and J by 6 bases, with 20 bases left in between. The CDR3 is CASSILSGLGGNEQFF. The CDR3 nucleotides read TGTGCCAGCAGTATCTTATCAGGGCTGGGTGGCAATGAGCAGTTCTTC.

J is TRBJ2-1 and V is TRBV28, with unresolved D. CDR3 length: 13 residues. V dropped 5 bases and J dropped 6 bases, with 11 bases sitting between them. Germline CDR1 and CDR2: MDHEN and SYDVKM. The CDR3 bases are TGTGCCAGCAGTCGTCAGTCTGGCAATGAGCAGTTCTTC. This gives the protein CASSRQSGNEQFF.

The chain combines TRBV2 with TRBJ2-2, with TRBD1 matching 8 bases. CDR1 is SNHLY, CDR2 FYNNEI, per germline. V shed 8 bases, J shed 6 bases, and the junction held 8 bases outside the gene matches. This CDR3 has 14 residues. CDR3 sequence (DNA): TGTGCCAGCCGCACAGGGGGTCGCGCCGGGGAGCTGTTTTTT. Amino acids: CASRTGGRAGELFF.

This clone was detected only once. The chain joins TRBV4-3 to TRBJ2-1; D is possibly TRBD2 (5 bases). The ends were cut back, 4 bases at V and 4 bases at J, with 17 bases in the middle. The CDR3 is 16 amino acids. CDR1 is LGHNA and CDR2 is YSLEER in the germline V gene. The CDR3 reads CASSPRPSGAYNEQFF. The CDR3 coding sequence is TGCGCCAGCAGCCCCAGGCCCAGCGGAGCGTACAATGAGCAGTTCTTC.

This chain joins TRBV30 and TRBJ1-1, with TRBD1 as a possible D gene (5 bases). V was trimmed by 0 bases and J by 4 bases, leaving 9 bases between them. The CDR3 length is 13 residues. The germline V gene has CDR1 GTSNPN and CDR2 SVGIG (reference sequence). CDR3 protein: CAWSVGVGTEAFF. The CDR3 coding sequence is TGTGCCTGGAGTGTAGGGGTAGGCACTGAAGCTTTCTTT.

This chain links TRBV28 with TRBJ1-6; tentative D call: TRBD1 (5 bases). Trimming left V 5 bases short and J 7 bases short, with 12 bases between. The CDR3 extends over 14 amino acids. Germline CDR1 reads MDHEN; CDR2 reads SYDVKM. CDR3: CASSPAGGNSPLHF. The CDR3 region has the DNA TGTGCCAGCAGTCCCGCGGGGGGGAATTCACCCCTCCACTTT. Based on the CDR3 plus reference TRBV28 and TRBJ1-6, the full variable domain is DVKVTQSSRYLVKRTGEKVFLECVQDMDHENMFWYRQDPGLGLRLIYFSYDVKMKEKGDIPEGYSVSREKKERFSLILESASTNQTSMYLCASSPAGGNSPLHFGNGTRLTVT.

The V and J genes are TRBV28 and TRBJ1-5, with 7 bases fitting TRBD1. Germline V lookup: CDR1 MDHEN, CDR2 SYDVKM. This CDR3 contains 16 residues. The J segment lost 4 bases and the V segment lost 6 bases, leaving 12 bases of the junction unmatched. The CDR3: CASSPLGQLTNQPQHF. The CDR3 coding sequence is TGTGCCAGCAGCCCCCTGGGACAGCTTACTAATCAGCCCCAGCATTTT.